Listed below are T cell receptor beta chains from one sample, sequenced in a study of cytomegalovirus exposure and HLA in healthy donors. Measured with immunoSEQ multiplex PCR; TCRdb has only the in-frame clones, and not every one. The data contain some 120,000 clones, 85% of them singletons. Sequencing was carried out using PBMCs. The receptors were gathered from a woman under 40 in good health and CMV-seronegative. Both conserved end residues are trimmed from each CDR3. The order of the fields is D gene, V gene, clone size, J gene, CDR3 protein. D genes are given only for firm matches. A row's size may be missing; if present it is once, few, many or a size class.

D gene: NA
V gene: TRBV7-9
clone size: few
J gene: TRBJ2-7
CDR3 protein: ASSLGQGNEQY

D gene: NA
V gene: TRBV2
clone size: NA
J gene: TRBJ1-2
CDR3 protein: ASNRDGAMNYGYT

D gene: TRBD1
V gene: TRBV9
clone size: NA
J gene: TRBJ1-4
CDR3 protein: ASSAQQGAWEKLF

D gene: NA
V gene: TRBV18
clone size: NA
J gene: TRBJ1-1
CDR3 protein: ASSPLEGSEAF

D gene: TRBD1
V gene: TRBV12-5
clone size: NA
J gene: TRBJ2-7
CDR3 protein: ASGFGTGGIHEQY

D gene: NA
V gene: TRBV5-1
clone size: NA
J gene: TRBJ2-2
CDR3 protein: ASSFQFTGELF

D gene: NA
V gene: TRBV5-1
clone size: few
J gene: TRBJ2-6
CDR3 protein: ASSLVKSGVSGANVLT

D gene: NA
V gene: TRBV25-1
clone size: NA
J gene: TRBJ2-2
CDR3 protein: ASMTVANTGELF

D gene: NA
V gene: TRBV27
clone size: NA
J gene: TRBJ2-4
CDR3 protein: ASSPRQVLKNIQY

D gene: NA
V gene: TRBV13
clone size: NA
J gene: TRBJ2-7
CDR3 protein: ASSLPWRGQNEQY

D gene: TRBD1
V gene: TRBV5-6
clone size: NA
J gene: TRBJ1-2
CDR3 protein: ASSFGQGGGYT

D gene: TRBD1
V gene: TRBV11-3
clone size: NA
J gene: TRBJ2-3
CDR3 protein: ASSSDRDTQY

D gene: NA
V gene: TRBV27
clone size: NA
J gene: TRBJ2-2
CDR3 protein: ASSLQAPALLNTGELF

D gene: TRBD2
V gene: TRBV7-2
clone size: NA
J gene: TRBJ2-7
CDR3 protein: ASSLNGGAYEQY

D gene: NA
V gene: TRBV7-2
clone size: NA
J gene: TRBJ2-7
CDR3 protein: ASSSRTGVLYEQY

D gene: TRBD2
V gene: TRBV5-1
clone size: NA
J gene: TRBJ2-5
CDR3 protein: ASSPVRLAGFQETQY

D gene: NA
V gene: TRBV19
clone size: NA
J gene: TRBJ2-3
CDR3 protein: ASTERVTDTQY

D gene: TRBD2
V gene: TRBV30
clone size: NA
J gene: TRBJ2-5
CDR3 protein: AWSPLARETQY

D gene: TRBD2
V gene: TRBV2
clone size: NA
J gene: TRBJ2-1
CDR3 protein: ANLAGAGNEQF

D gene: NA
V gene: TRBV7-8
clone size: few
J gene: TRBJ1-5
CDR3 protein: ASSGRVRDQPQH

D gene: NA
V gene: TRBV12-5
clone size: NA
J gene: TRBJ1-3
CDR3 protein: ASGLVSLDSGNTIY

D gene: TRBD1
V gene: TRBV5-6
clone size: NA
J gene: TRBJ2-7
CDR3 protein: ASSRGTGGSYEQY

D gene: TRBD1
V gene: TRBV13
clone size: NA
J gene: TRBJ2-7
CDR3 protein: ASSARQGKNEQY

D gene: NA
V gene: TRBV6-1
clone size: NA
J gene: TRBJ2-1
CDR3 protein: ASTQTREVQF

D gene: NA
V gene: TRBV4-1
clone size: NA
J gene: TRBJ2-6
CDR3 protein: ASSQDSGGANVLT

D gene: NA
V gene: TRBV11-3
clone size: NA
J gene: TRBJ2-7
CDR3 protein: ASSPGTSYEQY

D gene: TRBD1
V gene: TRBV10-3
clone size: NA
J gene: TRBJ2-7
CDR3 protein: AISEASGGFEQY

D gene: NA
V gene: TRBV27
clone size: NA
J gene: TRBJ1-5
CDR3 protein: ASSLSRGGGNQPQH

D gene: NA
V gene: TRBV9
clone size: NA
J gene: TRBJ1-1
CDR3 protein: ASSVERGTEAF

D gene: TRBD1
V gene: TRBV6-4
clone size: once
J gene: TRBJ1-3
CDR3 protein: ASSDSQGADSGNTIY

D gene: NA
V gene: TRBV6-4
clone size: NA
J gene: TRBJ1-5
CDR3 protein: ASTGQRLSNQPQH

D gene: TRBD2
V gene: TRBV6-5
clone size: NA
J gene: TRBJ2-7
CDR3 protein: ASSYGGGLNEQY

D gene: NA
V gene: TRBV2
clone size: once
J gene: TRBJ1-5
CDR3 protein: ASSHLEDKPRLH

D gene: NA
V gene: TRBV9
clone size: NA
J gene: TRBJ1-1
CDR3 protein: ASSASFVTGTEAF

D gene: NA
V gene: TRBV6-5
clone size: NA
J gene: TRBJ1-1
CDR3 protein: ASSSSGSNTEAF

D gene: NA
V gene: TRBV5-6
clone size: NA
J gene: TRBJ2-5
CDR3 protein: ASSPMTRIETQY

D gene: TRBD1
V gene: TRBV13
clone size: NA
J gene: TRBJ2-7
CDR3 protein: ASSPGQGGYEQY

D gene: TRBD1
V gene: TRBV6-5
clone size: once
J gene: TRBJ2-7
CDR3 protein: ASRQGAYEQY

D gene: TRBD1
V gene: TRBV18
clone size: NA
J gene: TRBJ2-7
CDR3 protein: ASSPGGGQAPEQY

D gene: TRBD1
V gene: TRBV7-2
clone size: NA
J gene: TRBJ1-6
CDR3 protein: ASRRGKQGQGTNNSPLH

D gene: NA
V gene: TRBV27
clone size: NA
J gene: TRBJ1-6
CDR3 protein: ATSLGNYNSPLH

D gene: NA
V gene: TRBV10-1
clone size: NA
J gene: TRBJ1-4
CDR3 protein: ASSFGQFGEKLF

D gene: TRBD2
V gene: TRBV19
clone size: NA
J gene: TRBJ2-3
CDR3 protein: ASSILAGSSTDTQY

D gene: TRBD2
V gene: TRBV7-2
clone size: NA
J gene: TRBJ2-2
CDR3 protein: ASSVSGGVGTGELF

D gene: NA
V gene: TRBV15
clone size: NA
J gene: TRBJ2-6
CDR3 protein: ATSTELRSGANVLT

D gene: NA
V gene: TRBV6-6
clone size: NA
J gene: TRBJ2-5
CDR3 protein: ASSYERSLKETQY

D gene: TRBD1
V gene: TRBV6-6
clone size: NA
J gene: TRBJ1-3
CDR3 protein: ASSLQGASGNTIY

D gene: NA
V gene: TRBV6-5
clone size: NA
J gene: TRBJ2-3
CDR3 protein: ASSYLGLGRTDTQY

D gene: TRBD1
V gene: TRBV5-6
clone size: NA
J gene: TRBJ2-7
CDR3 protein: ASSKGTGSYEQY

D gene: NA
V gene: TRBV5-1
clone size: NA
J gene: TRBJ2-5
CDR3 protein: ASSLATGFQETQY

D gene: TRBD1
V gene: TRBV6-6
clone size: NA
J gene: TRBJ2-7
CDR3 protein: ASRLTGPEQY

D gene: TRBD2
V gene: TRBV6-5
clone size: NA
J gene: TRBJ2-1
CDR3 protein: ASSRTSGGWDEQF

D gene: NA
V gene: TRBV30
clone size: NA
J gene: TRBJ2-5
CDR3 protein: AWSVHRAEETQY

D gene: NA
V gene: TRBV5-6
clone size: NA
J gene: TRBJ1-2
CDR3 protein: ASSFFSRGNGYT